The T cell receptor beta chain under discussion was sequenced for a study of chronic HIV infection and antiretroviral therapy (dated by TCRdb to 2015 to 2017). Library prep was done by 5' RACE. Sequenced on an Illumina MiSeq. TCRdb applied fastp at Q25 and MiXCR to the public reads, then kept only in-frame beta chains. Rows matching on CDR3 protein sequence are summarized as one entry with the most common DNA and genes. This sample comprises around 30,000 distinct CDR3 sequences, around 8.6% of them detected only once. Of the sample, about 2.4% is held by the ten largest clones. Judged by its sample share, this clonotype qualifies as medium-sized (0.01 to 0.1%). The specificity of this receptor is unknown. There are no base qualities to consult, and no much larger clone falls within one base. This receptor was obtained from an adult who had HIV and had not received antiretroviral therapy, or was an uninfected healthy control (not recorded which). Specimen: peripheral blood.

The CDR3 protein sequence reads: CSSTLLAGGSNEQFF. The bases are TGCAGTTCTACGCTACTAGCGGGAGGCTCCAATGAGCAGTTCTTC. The chain is encoded by TRBV20-1 joined to TRBJ2-1, and 12 bases in between align with TRBD2. Per the germline V gene (reference sequence), DFQATT is the CDR1 and SNEGSKA is the CDR2. Spanning cysteine to phenylalanine, the CDR3 consists of 15 amino acids. The only DNA kept is the CDR3, 45 bases in frame from the first base. The V end gives up 8 bases and the J end 6 bases, leaving 11 bases in the junction not matched to a gene.